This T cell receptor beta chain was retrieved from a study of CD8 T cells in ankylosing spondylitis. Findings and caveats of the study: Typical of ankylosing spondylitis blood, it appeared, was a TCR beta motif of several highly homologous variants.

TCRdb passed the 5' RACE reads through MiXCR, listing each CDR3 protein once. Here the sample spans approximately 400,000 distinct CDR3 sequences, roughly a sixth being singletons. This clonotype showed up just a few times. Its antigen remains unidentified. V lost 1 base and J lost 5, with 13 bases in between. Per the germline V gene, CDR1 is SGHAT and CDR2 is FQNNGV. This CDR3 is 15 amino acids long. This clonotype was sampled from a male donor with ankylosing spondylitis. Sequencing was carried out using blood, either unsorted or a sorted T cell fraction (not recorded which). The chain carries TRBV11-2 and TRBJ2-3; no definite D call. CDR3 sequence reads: CASSLGGGLGDTQYF. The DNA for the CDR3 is TGTGCCAGCAGCTTAGGAGGCGGTTTAGGAGATACGCAGTATTTT.